The 25 T cell receptor beta chains presented below share a single source sample, sequenced in a study of monozygotic twins with inflammatory bowel disease. Reanalyzing the 5' RACE reads, TCRdb keeps one entry per CDR3 protein, without DNA. This repertoire comprises some 330,000 distinct CDR3 sequences; its ten largest clones make up roughly 5.3%. What was sequenced was blood. The receptor set was obtained from a human donor with ulcerative colitis or Crohn's disease, or a healthy co-twin of an affected twin (not recorded which).

The chain recombines TRBV5-1 with TRBJ2-7. The germline gives CDR1 SGHRS, CDR2 YFSETQ. The CDR3 loop spans 12 amino acids. The CDR3 protein is CASSHTGYEQYF.

The chain has TRBV20-1 and TRBJ2-7; TCRdb indicates TRBD2, and absent DNA this call remains unverified. The CDR3 is 13 amino acids. The V gene's germline CDR1 is DFQATT and CDR2 SNEGSKA (reference sequence). This CDR3 reads CSGRRGGSYEQYF.

The rearrangement uses TRBV7-9 and TRBJ2-2; TCRdb picks TRBD1, but there is no DNA to check that call. The length of the CDR3 is 14 residues. Germline CDR1 is SEHNR and CDR2 is FQNEAQ (reference sequence). CDR3 in amino acids: CASSPMTEKEVLFF.

The gene calls are TRBV5-1 and TRBJ2-6; lacking DNA, the TRBD2 call made by TCRdb goes unchecked. This CDR3 has 14 residues. Germline values: CDR1 SGHRS, CDR2 YFSETQ. The CDR3 region is CASSEGSGANVLTF.

The CDR3 protein is CASSLGSQSYNEQFF. The V and J genes are TRBV5-1 and TRBJ2-1. This CDR3 spans 15 amino acids. Germline V gene data show CDR1 as SGHRS and CDR2 as YFSETQ.

The chain links TRBV9 to TRBJ1-1. Germline assignment: CDR1 SGDLS and CDR2 YYNGEE. This CDR3 is 14 amino acids long. Here the CDR3 reads CASSVELRNTEAFF.

This chain connects TRBV6-5 to TRBJ2-3; TCRdb's D call, TRBD1, is unchecked because there is no DNA. CDR1 is MNHEY and CDR2 is SVGAGI in the germline V gene. This CDR3 is built from 15 residues. CDR3 region: CASSYRTPGTDTQYF.

The rearrangement uses TRBV20-1 and TRBJ1-5. Germline assignment: CDR1 DFQATT and CDR2 SNEGSKA (reference sequence). The CDR3 has 14 residues. The chain's CDR3 is CSARGGGGGQPQHF.

The V call is TRBV6-6, the J call TRBJ2-5; TCRdb calls TRBD2, which cannot be checked without DNA. The length of the CDR3 is 14 residues. Germline V lookup: CDR1 MNHNY, CDR2 SVGAGI (reference sequence). The CDR3 sequence: CASRSGTVRETQYF.

The rearrangement links TRBV6-1 to TRBJ2-1; TCRdb names TRBD1, which stays unverified in the absence of DNA. CDR3 length equals 16 residues. CDR1 is MNHNS, CDR2 SASEGT, per germline. The CDR3 is CASSEATGTGYNEQFF.

The chain employs TRBV6-1 and TRBJ2-7. This CDR3 has 13 residues. Germline CDR1 MNHNS, CDR2 SASEGT. The CDR3 spells CASSEHNGYEQYF.

The chain joins TRBV20-1 to TRBJ2-7; TCRdb's D gene call, TRBD2, goes unchecked for lack of DNA. The CDR3 runs to 19 residues. Germline V CDR1 and CDR2: DFQATT, SNEGSKA (reference sequence). The CDR3 loop is CSAPGTSGHHGVGSYEQYF.

V gene TRBV5-1 combines with J gene TRBJ2-3; absent DNA, TCRdb's TRBD2 call cannot be checked. Germline-derived CDR1 and CDR2 are SGHRS and YFSETQ. The CDR3 is made up of 15 amino acids. CDR3 sequence: CASSFLGPSTDTQYF.

The chain is built from TRBV5-1 and TRBJ2-5; TCRdb's D call, TRBD1, is unchecked because there is no DNA. The germline CDR1 and CDR2 sequences are SGHRS and YFSETQ. The length of the CDR3 is 14 residues. The CDR3: CASSFRTGKETQYF.

The chain joins TRBV20-1 to TRBJ1-2; no DNA is available, so the TRBD1 call from TCRdb remains unchecked. In germline, CDR1 is DFQATT, CDR2 SNEGSKA (reference sequence). The CDR3 runs 13 residues. This CDR3 is CSASAGTGKGYTF.

V and J are TRBV29-1 and TRBJ2-3; TCRdb's D call, TRBD1, is unchecked because there is no DNA. CDR1 and CDR2 from the germline V gene are SQVTM and ANQGSEA. The CDR3 length is 15 residues. The CDR3 protein is CSVEEGQGATDTQYF.

V usage is TRBV11-2 and J usage is TRBJ2-5; no DNA is available, so the TRBD2 call from TCRdb remains unchecked. CDR1 is SGHAT and CDR2 is FQNNGV in the germline V gene. The CDR3 has 15 residues. The CDR3 protein is CASSLMAGFLETQYF.

This rearrangement joins TRBV7-8 to TRBJ2-7; absent DNA, TCRdb's TRBD1 call cannot be checked. Per the germline V gene, CDR1 is SGHVS and CDR2 is FQNEAQ. The CDR3 runs 13 residues. The CDR3 sequence is CASSSTGYYEQYF.

This rearrangement joins TRBV11-1 to TRBJ2-5; TCRdb proposes TRBD2, but this gene call is untestable without DNA. The length of the CDR3 is 20 residues. Looked up from germline, CDR1 is SGHAT and CDR2 is FQDESV (reference sequence). The CDR3: CASSSIGLAGGQPPQETQYF.

V is TRBV20-1 and J is TRBJ1-5; lacking DNA, the TRBD1 call made by TCRdb goes unchecked. This CDR3 comprises 15 residues. Germline assignment: CDR1 DFQATT and CDR2 SNEGSKA (reference sequence). CDR3 in amino acids: CSARATGQSNQPQHF.

The V and J genes are TRBV27 and TRBJ2-4; TCRdb outputs TRBD2, but without DNA this stays unchecked. The germline CDR1 and CDR2 sequences are MNHEY and SMNVEV (reference sequence). This CDR3 has 16 residues. CDR3 sequence: CASSLLREGTKNIQYF.

V is TRBV29-1 and J is TRBJ1-1; the D gene TCRdb calls, TRBD1, cannot be checked with no DNA. The CDR3 is 12 residues long. Per the germline V gene, CDR1 is SQVTM and CDR2 is ANQGSEA. CDR3: CSVGGRNTEAFF.

V is TRBV6-5 and J is TRBJ2-6; TCRdb's assignment of TRBD2 cannot be checked, as there is no DNA. This CDR3 spans 18 amino acids. CDR1 is MNHEY and CDR2 is SVGAGI in the germline V gene. This CDR3 is CASSYQLAGSSGANVLTF.

The V gene is TRBV27, the J gene TRBJ2-1. CDR1 is MNHEY, CDR2 SMNVEV, per germline (reference sequence). The CDR3 contains 11 residues. Here the CDR3 reads CASSYNMKWFF.

V gene TRBV6-1 combines with J gene TRBJ1-1; TCRdb picks TRBD1, but there is no DNA to check that call. The CDR3 is 16 residues long. Germline loops: CDR1 MNHNS, CDR2 SASEGT. CDR3 in amino acids: CASSGTGGPSNTEAFF.